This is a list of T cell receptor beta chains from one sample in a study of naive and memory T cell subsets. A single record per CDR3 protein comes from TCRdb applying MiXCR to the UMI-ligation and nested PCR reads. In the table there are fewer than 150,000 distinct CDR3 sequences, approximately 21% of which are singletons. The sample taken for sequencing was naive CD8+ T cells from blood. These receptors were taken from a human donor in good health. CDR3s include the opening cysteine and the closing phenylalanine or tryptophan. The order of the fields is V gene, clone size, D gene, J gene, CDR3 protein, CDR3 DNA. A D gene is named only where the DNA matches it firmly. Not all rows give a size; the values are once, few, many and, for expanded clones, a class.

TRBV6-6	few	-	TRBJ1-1	CASATGLFTEAFF	TGTGCCAGCGCCACAGGGTTATTCACTGAAGCTTTCTTT
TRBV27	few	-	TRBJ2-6	CASSLVSGANVLTF	TGTGCCAGCAGTTTAGTTTCTGGGGCCAACGTCCTGACTTTC
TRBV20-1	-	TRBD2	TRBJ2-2	CSARGGTSLDTGELFF	TGCAGTGCTAGAGGGGGGACTAGTTTGGACACCGGGGAGCTGTTTTTT
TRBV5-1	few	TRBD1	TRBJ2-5	CASSPTGSGETQYF	TGCGCCAGCAGCCCGACAGGGTCGGGAGAGACCCAGTACTTC
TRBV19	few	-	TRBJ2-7	CASSMEGRSYEQYF	TGTGCCAGTAGTATGGAAGGGAGGTCCTACGAGCAGTACTTC
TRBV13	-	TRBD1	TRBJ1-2	CASSTGTGDNGYTF	TGTGCCAGCAGCACCGGGACAGGGGACAATGGCTACACCTTC
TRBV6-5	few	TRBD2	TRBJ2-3	CASSLAGGSDTQYF	TGTGCCAGCAGTCTAGCGGGAGGGTCGGATACGCAGTATTTT
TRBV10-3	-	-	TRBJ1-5	CAISPSPGDFQPQHF	TGTGCCATCAGTCCCAGTCCAGGGGATTTTCAGCCCCAGCATTTT
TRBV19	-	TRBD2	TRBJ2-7	CASSMTSGTYEQYF	TGTGCCAGTAGTATGACTAGCGGGACGTACGAGCAGTACTTC
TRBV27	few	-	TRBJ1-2	CASSFGVLYGYTF	TGTGCCAGCAGTTTCGGGGTCTTATATGGCTACACCTTC
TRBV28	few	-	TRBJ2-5	CASSYASGGLQETQYF	TGTGCCAGCAGCTACGCGTCCGGGGGGCTCCAAGAGACCCAGTACTTC
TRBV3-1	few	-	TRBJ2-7	CASSQDATSYEQYF	TGTGCCAGCAGCCAAGACGCCACCTCCTACGAGCAGTACTTC
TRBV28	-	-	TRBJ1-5	CASTLGGMDQPQHF	TGTGCCAGCACCCTTGGGGGTATGGACCAGCCCCAGCATTTT
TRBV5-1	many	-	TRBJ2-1	CASRPHGGLYNEQFF	TGCGCCAGCAGACCCCACGGGGGGCTGTACAATGAGCAGTTCTTC
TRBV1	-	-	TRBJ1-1	CTSSQGQSPGHRRFGTEAFF	TGCACCAGCAGCCAAGGTCAGTCGCCGGGACACAGACGCTTCGGAACTGAAGCTTTCTTT
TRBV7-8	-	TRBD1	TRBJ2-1	CASTLPGQGAGEQFF	TGTGCCAGCACCTTACCGGGACAGGGGGCAGGTGAGCAGTTCTTC